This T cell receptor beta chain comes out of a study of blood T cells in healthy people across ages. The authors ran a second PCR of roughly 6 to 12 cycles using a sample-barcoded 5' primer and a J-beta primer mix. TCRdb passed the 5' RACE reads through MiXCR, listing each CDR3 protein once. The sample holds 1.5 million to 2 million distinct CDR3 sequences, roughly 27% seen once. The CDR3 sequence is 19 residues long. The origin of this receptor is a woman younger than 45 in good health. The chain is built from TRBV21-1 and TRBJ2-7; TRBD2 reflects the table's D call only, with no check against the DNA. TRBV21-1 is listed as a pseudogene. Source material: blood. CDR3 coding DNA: TGTGCCAGCAGCCCCCGGGACTTGAAGGCAATGAAGGCACCCTACGAGCAGTACTTC. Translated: CASSPRDLKAMKAPYEQYF.